These T cell receptor beta chains were read from a single sample in a study of cytomegalovirus exposure and HLA in healthy donors. Repertoires were generated with immunoSEQ multiplex PCR, while TCRdb's copy carries only in-frame clones and drops some. The repertoire has roughly 45,000 clones, around 94% of them found once; the top ten carry about 8%. Specimen: PBMCs. These receptor sequences come from a woman between 18 and 30 years old in good health and CMV-seropositive. Each CDR3 is given with its conserved first and last residue. The D gene is left open where the match is weak. Expanded clones get a size class; other rows say once, few or many, or leave the size out.

>TRBJ1-5|NA|TRBV7-2|NA
CASSLAAGPNQPQHF
TGTGCCAGCAGCTTAGCAGCAGGGCCAAATCAGCCCCAGCATTTT
>TRBJ2-1|NA|TRBV9|TRBD1
CASSVDNRGSYNEQFF
TGTGCCAGCAGCGTAGATAACAGGGGATCCTACAATGAGCAGTTCTTC
>TRBJ2-2|NA|TRBV11-2|NA
CASSIHRAGELFF
TGTGCCAGCAGCATTCACAGGGCCGGGGAGCTGTTTTTT
>TRBJ2-1|NA|TRBV4-1|TRBD1
CASSQDDRAGGNEQFF
TGCGCCAGCAGCCAAGACGACAGGGCTGGGGGAAATGAGCAGTTCTTC
>TRBJ2-1|NA|TRBV7-9|NA
CASSSPGIQDEQFF
TGTGCCAGCAGCTCCCCAGGGATTCAGGATGAGCAGTTCTTC
>TRBJ2-2|NA|TRBV27|TRBD1
CASSNRQGANTGELFF
TGTGCCAGCAGTAACCGACAGGGGGCGAACACCGGGGAGCTGTTTTTT
>TRBJ2-1|NA|TRBV18|TRBD2
CASSPPLTRPGGGNEQFF
TGTGCCAGCTCACCACCATTGACCCGACCGGGGGGAGGCAATGAGCAGTTCTTC
>TRBJ2-1|NA|TRBV9|NA
CASSVASGYGPNEQFF
TGTGCCAGCAGCGTAGCTTCGGGGTATGGGCCCAATGAGCAGTTCTTC
>TRBJ2-7|NA|TRBV28|TRBD1
CASSPPPGQVYYEQYF
TGTGCCAGCAGTCCCCCCCCGGGACAGGTTTACTACGAGCAGTACTTC
>TRBJ1-2|NA|TRBV27|NA
CASSLQGTNNYGYTF
TGTGCCAGCAGTTTGCAGGGGACAAACAACTATGGCTACACCTTC
>TRBJ1-1|NA|TRBV10-1|NA
CASSEGGLNTEAFF
TGCGCCAGCAGTGAAGGGGGTTTGAACACTGAAGCTTTCTTT
>TRBJ2-4|NA|TRBV9|TRBD1
CASSLGTGINIQYF
TGTGCCAGCAGCCTCGGGACAGGGATAAACATTCAGTACTTC
>TRBJ2-2|NA|TRBV4-2|TRBD1
CASSRRGQYTGELFF
TGTGCCAGCAGCCGAAGGGGACAGTACACCGGGGAGCTGTTTTTT
>TRBJ2-7|NA|TRBV30|TRBD1
CAWSGEAGTGERAQYF
TGTGCCTGGAGCGGGGAGGCCGGGACAGGGGAGAGGGCGCAGTACTTC
>TRBJ2-1|NA|TRBV21-1|NA
CASSILIDSGRAVFTPNEQFF
TGTGCCAGCAGCATTTTAATAGATAGCGGGAGGGCTGTGTTTACCCCCAATGAGCAGTTCTTC
>TRBJ1-2|NA|TRBV5-4|NA
CASSLAREEYGYTF
TGTGCCAGCAGCTTGGCCAGGGAGGAGTATGGCTACACCTTC
>TRBJ2-5|NA|TRBV29-1|TRBD2
CSVDTSGGGETQYF
TGCAGCGTTGATACTAGCGGAGGGGGAGAGACCCAGTACTTC
>TRBJ2-7|NA|TRBV9|NA
CASSVGEGVYEQYF
TGTGCCAGCAGCGTAGGAGAGGGGGTCTACGAGCAGTACTTC
>TRBJ1-1|NA|TRBV28|NA
CASSPPGRGTEAFF
TGTGCCAGCAGTCCCCCGGGACGGGGGACTGAAGCTTTCTTT
>TRBJ1-3|NA|TRBV7-2|TRBD1
CASSFQGAGNTIYF
TGTGCCAGCAGTTTTCAGGGGGCTGGAAACACCATATATTTT
>TRBJ1-2|NA|TRBV27|TRBD1
CASSRGTGTGYTF
TGTGCCAGCAGCCGAGGGACAGGGACTGGCTACACCTTC
>TRBJ2-1|NA|TRBV30|TRBD2
CAWSVGLAGNEQFF
TGTGCCTGGAGTGTGGGACTAGCGGGGAATGAGCAGTTCTTC
>TRBJ1-3|NA|TRBV28|NA
CASSFGQGRNTIYF
TGTGCCAGCAGTTTCGGGCAGGGTAGAAACACCATATATTTT
>TRBJ1-3|NA|TRBV15|NA
CATSRDGRGRGNTIYF
TGTGCCACCAGCAGAGATGGGCGGGGGCGCGGAAACACCATATATTTT
>TRBJ1-1|NA|TRBV28|NA
CASSFPARHGTEAFF
TGTGCCAGCAGTTTCCCAGCGCGGCATGGCACTGAAGCTTTCTTT
>TRBJ2-1|NA|TRBV28|TRBD1
CASSLSPPGQGSINEQFF
TGTGCCAGCAGTTTATCCCCTCCGGGACAGGGGTCCATCAATGAGCAGTTCTTC
>TRBJ2-5|NA|TRBV28|TRBD2
CASSLWGEGQETQYF
TGTGCCAGCAGTTTATGGGGGGAGGGTCAAGAGACCCAGTACTTC
>TRBJ2-7|NA|TRBV2|NA
CASSERAGSYEQYF
TGTGCCAGCAGTGAACGGGCAGGGTCCTACGAGCAGTACTTC
>TRBJ1-5|NA|TRBV5-1|NA
CASSLDSYSNQPQHF
TGCGCCAGCAGCTTGGACAGTTATAGCAATCAGCCCCAGCATTTT
>TRBJ2-1|NA|TRBV6-4|TRBD1
CASSDSTGGYNEQFF
TGTGCCAGCAGTGACTCGACAGGGGGCTACAATGAGCAGTTCTTC
>TRBJ2-7|NA|TRBV29-1|TRBD1
CSAGQGAPYEQYF
TGCAGCGCCGGACAGGGAGCCCCCTACGAGCAGTACTTC
>TRBJ2-7|NA|TRBV27|TRBD1
CASSLYPGGANTNEQYF
TGTGCCAGCAGTTTATATCCAGGGGGCGCGAATACGAACGAGCAGTACTTC
>TRBJ2-2|NA|TRBV28|TRBD2
CASSPSGRVAGELFF
TGTGCCAGCAGCCCTAGCGGGAGGGTAGCGGGGGAGCTGTTTTTT
>TRBJ2-7|NA|TRBV9|TRBD2
CASSVGSSGSPHEQYF
TGTGCCAGCAGCGTAGGAAGTAGCGGGAGTCCCCACGAGCAGTACTTC
>TRBJ1-1|NA|TRBV28|NA
CASSLSASGSTEAFF
TGTGCCAGCAGTTTATCAGCCTCCGGGAGCACTGAAGCTTTCTTT
>TRBJ2-7|few|TRBV7-2|TRBD1
CASSLGIGRTGPSYEQYF
TGTGCCAGCAGCTTAGGCATAGGTAGGACAGGGCCCTCCTACGAGCAGTACTTC
>TRBJ2-1|once|TRBV27|TRBD2
CASSSGLAGMNEQFF
TGTGCCAGCAGTTCCGGACTAGCGGGGATGAATGAGCAGTTCTTC
>TRBJ1-2|NA|TRBV7-9|TRBD1
CASSLVGQGNGYTF
TGTGCCAGCAGCTTAGTGGGACAGGGAAATGGCTACACCTTC
>TRBJ2-7|NA|TRBV5-1|NA
CASSLRAEPPYEQYF
TGCGCCAGCAGCTTGAGAGCGGAACCCCCCTACGAGCAGTACTTC
>TRBJ2-1|NA|TRBV9|NA
CASSARIAENNEQFF
TGTGCCAGCAGCGCGAGGATAGCGGAGAACAATGAGCAGTTCTTC
>TRBJ2-3|NA|TRBV23-1|TRBD2
CASSQDIASGRDYTDTQYF
TGCGCCAGCAGTCAAGATATAGCTAGCGGGAGGGATTACACAGATACGCAGTATTTT
>TRBJ2-7|NA|TRBV7-9|TRBD2
CASSQPSGTYEQYF
TGTGCCAGCAGCCAGCCTAGCGGGACCTACGAGCAGTACTTC
>TRBJ2-1|few|TRBV9|TRBD2
CASSGRTSGSGNEQFF
TGTGCCAGCAGCGGGAGGACTAGCGGGAGCGGCAATGAGCAGTTCTTC
>TRBJ2-7|once|TRBV14|TRBD2
CASSQYLVPAGEVHYEQYF
TGTGCCAGCAGCCAATACTTAGTTCCAGCGGGAGAAGTACATTACGAGCAGTACTTC
>TRBJ2-5|NA|TRBV2|TRBD2
CASTGTSGRSQETQYF
TGTGCCAGTACCGGGACTAGCGGGAGGAGTCAAGAGACCCAGTACTTC
>TRBJ2-5|NA|TRBV11-2|TRBD2
CASSLVRPGGQKWQETQYF
TGTGCCAGCAGCTTAGTTAGGCCGGGAGGGCAAAAGTGGCAAGAGACCCAGTACTTC
>TRBJ2-7|NA|TRBV11-2|NA
CASSLVRGQEQYF
TGTGCCAGCAGCTTAGTTAGGGGCCAAGAGCAGTACTTC
>TRBJ1-2|NA|TRBV6-5|TRBD1
CASSEGTGGRGYTF
TGTGCCAGCAGTGAAGGGACAGGGGGACGTGGCTACACCTTC
>TRBJ2-1|NA|TRBV4-2|TRBD2
CASSQEATSGSFSYNEQFF
TGTGCCAGCAGCCAAGAGGCGACTAGCGGGAGTTTCTCCTACAATGAGCAGTTCTTC
>TRBJ2-5|NA|TRBV27|TRBD2
CASRLGLASETQYF
TGTGCCAGCAGGCTCGGACTAGCTTCGGAGACCCAGTACTTC
>TRBJ2-1|NA|TRBV28|TRBD2
CASSSAGTSGNNEQFF
TGTGCCAGCAGTTCCGCCGGGACTAGCGGAAACAATGAGCAGTTCTTC
>TRBJ1-5|NA|TRBV19|TRBD1
CASTENRDRGRQPQHF
TGTGCCAGTACTGAAAATCGGGACAGGGGGCGTCAGCCCCAGCATTTT
>TRBJ1-1|once|TRBV27|NA
CASSTHNRVVDTEAFF
TGTGCCAGCAGTACACACAACAGGGTTGTCGACACTGAAGCTTTCTTT
>TRBJ1-2|NA|TRBV6-1|TRBD1
CASSDIPGQGFRGYTF
TGTGCCAGCAGTGACATTCCGGGACAGGGGTTCAGAGGCTACACCTTC
>TRBJ1-4|NA|TRBV5-6|NA
CASSLSPRDEKLFF
TGTGCCAGCAGCTTAAGTCCCCGAGATGAAAAACTGTTTTTT
>TRBJ1-2|few|TRBV11-3|NA
CASSLDSYGYTF
TGTGCCAGCAGCTTAGACAGCTATGGCTACACCTTC
>TRBJ1-2|NA|TRBV7-3|TRBD1
CASSPSGQGSYTF
TGTGCCAGCAGTCCCTCAGGACAGGGGAGCTACACCTTC
>TRBJ2-7|NA|TRBV6-6|NA
CASSYSIGYEQYF
TGTGCCAGCAGTTACTCGATCGGCTACGAGCAGTACTTC
>TRBJ2-6|NA|TRBV6-5|NA
CASRAPGANVLTF
TGTGCCAGCAGAGCGCCGGGGGCCAACGTCCTGACTTTC